The rows below give T cell receptor beta chains drawn from one sample of a study of cytomegalovirus exposure and HLA in healthy donors. The assay was immunoSEQ multiplex PCR, and TCRdb's table has in-frame clones only and misses some. The table lists roughly 200,000 clones, about 81% of them singletons. Sequenced: PBMCs. These receptors all come from a woman aged 25-40 years in good health and CMV-seronegative. Both conserved end residues are part of each CDR3. The order of the fields is D gene, V gene, J gene, clone size, CDR3 DNA, CDR3 protein. The D gene is left open where the match is weak. Clone size is not always given. Where it is, it says once, few, many or a class for expanded clones.

D: TRBD2
V: TRBV7-6
J: TRBJ2-1
size: .
DNA: TGTGCCAGCAGGCAGCTAGCGGGGAGCCATTACAATGAGCAGTTCTTC
CDR3: CASRQLAGSHYNEQFF

D: .
V: TRBV7-3
J: TRBJ1-1
size: .
DNA: TGTGCCAGCAGCTTCGGGGGGCCCAACACTGAAGCTTTCTTT
CDR3: CASSFGGPNTEAFF

D: .
V: TRBV6-1
J: TRBJ1-3
size: .
DNA: TGTGCCAGCAGTGAAACCAGGGTCTTCTCTGGAAACACCATATATTTT
CDR3: CASSETRVFSGNTIYF

D: .
V: TRBV5-8
J: TRBJ2-7
size: .
DNA: TGTGCCAGCAGCGGAGGCGCGGACAGAATATCCTACGAGCAGTACTTC
CDR3: CASSGGADRISYEQYF

D: .
V: TRBV5-4
J: TRBJ1-2
size: few
DNA: TGTGCCAGCAGCTTGGATGTTGAGGGCTACACCTTC
CDR3: CASSLDVEGYTF

D: TRBD2
V: TRBV5-4
J: TRBJ2-1
size: .
DNA: TGTGCCAGCAGCTTGGAGACGGGGGGGCCCTACAATGAGCAGTTCTTC
CDR3: CASSLETGGPYNEQFF

D: .
V: TRBV29-1
J: TRBJ1-1
size: .
DNA: TGCAGCGTTGCACGGGTGAACACTGAAGCTTTCTTT
CDR3: CSVARVNTEAFF

D: .
V: TRBV27
J: TRBJ1-2
size: .
DNA: TGTGCCAGCAGGGAACCAGGTAACGGCTACACCTTC
CDR3: CASREPGNGYTF

D: .
V: TRBV4-1
J: TRBJ1-3
size: .
DNA: TGCGCCAGCAGCCAAGACAACTCTGGAAACACCATATATTTT
CDR3: CASSQDNSGNTIYF

D: TRBD1
V: TRBV2
J: TRBJ1-3
size: .
DNA: TGTGCCAGCAGTGAAGGACAGGGAAGGTCCGGAAACACCATATATTTT
CDR3: CASSEGQGRSGNTIYF

D: .
V: TRBV7-2
J: TRBJ2-3
size: .
DNA: TGTGCCAGCAGCTTAGGCCTGGCAAGCACAGATACGCAGTATTTT
CDR3: CASSLGLASTDTQYF

D: TRBD1
V: TRBV2
J: TRBJ2-2
size: .
DNA: TGTGCCAGCAATGGACAGGGGCAGGCCGGGGAGCTGTTTTTT
CDR3: CASNGQGQAGELFF

D: .
V: TRBV4-1
J: TRBJ1-2
size: .
DNA: TGCGCCAGCAGCCCCTTCAACAGCCGAGGGCGGCGTGGCTACACCTTC
CDR3: CASSPFNSRGRRGYTF

D: .
V: TRBV6-1
J: TRBJ1-2
size: once
DNA: TGTGCCAGCAGTGAACTCGGACTCGACTACTATGGCTACACCTTC
CDR3: CASSELGLDYYGYTF

D: TRBD1
V: TRBV4-1
J: TRBJ1-1
size: .
DNA: TGCGCCAGCAGCCAAGACCGGACAGGGTCGAACACTGAAGCTTTCTTT
CDR3: CASSQDRTGSNTEAFF

D: TRBD1
V: TRBV5-6
J: TRBJ2-1
size: .
DNA: TGTGCCAGCAGCTTGGAGGGGGCTGTTTACGATGAGCAGTTCTTC
CDR3: CASSLEGAVYDEQFF

D: .
V: TRBV30
J: TRBJ1-3
size: .
DNA: TGTGCCTGGAGTGCAGGACAGTTGAGCTCTGGAAACACCATATATTTT
CDR3: CAWSAGQLSSGNTIYF

D: TRBD1
V: TRBV6-5
J: TRBJ1-2
size: .
DNA: TGTGCCAGCAGCAACGGGGGACAGACGATGTATGGCTACACCTTC
CDR3: CASSNGGQTMYGYTF

D: .
V: TRBV7-2
J: TRBJ1-5
size: .
DNA: TGTGCCAGCAGCCGGGAGGCTAGCAATCAGCCCCAGCATTTT
CDR3: CASSREASNQPQHF

D: .
V: TRBV7-2
J: TRBJ1-2
size: .
DNA: TGTGCCAGCAGCTTAGGGGCCGGGACATCCTATGGCTACACCTTC
CDR3: CASSLGAGTSYGYTF

D: TRBD1
V: TRBV5-4
J: TRBJ1-2
size: .
DNA: TGTGCCAGCAGCCGATCCCCCGGGACAGCTAACTATGGCTACACCTTC
CDR3: CASSRSPGTANYGYTF

D: TRBD2
V: TRBV5-1
J: TRBJ2-7
size: once
DNA: TGCGCCAGCAGCTTGGACGGGACTACGAGAGACGAGCAGTACTTC
CDR3: CASSLDGTTRDEQYF

D: .
V: TRBV7-8
J: TRBJ1-1
size: .
DNA: TGTGCCAGCAGCTTAGCTGGGAGAACTGAAGCTTTCTTT
CDR3: CASSLAGRTEAFF

D: .
V: TRBV30
J: TRBJ1-2
size: .
DNA: TGTGCCTGGAGAGAATTCAGGGACTATGGCTACACCTTC
CDR3: CAWREFRDYGYTF

D: .
V: TRBV10-3
J: TRBJ1-2
size: .
DNA: TGTGCCATCAGTGAGAGGAGTGGTAACTATGGCTACACCTTC
CDR3: CAISERSGNYGYTF

D: .
V: TRBV16
J: TRBJ2-2
size: .
DNA: TGTGCCAGCAGCCAATTGATAGCCGCTCCCGGGGAGCTGTTTTTT
CDR3: CASSQLIAAPGELFF

D: TRBD1
V: TRBV5-1
J: TRBJ1-5
size: .
DNA: TGCGCCAGCAGCTTGGGGGGTGACAGGGCTGGCAATCAGCCCCAGCATTTT
CDR3: CASSLGGDRAGNQPQHF

D: TRBD2
V: TRBV6-5
J: TRBJ2-7
size: .
DNA: TGTGCCAGCAGTTCGTGGCTAGCGGGAGAGAGGGAGCAGTACTTC
CDR3: CASSSWLAGEREQYF

D: .
V: TRBV5-6
J: TRBJ2-1
size: .
DNA: TGTGCCAGCAGCTTAGGACTGGCCAAGGGTGAGCAGTTCTTC
CDR3: CASSLGLAKGEQFF

D: TRBD1
V: TRBV6-6
J: TRBJ1-2
size: .
DNA: TGTGCCAGCAGTTACTTGGACAGGCTCTATGGCTACACCTTC
CDR3: CASSYLDRLYGYTF

D: TRBD2
V: TRBV5-1
J: TRBJ2-7
size: .
DNA: TGCGCCAGCAGCCGAACTAGCGGGGGGGCCAACGAGCAGTACTTC
CDR3: CASSRTSGGANEQYF

D: .
V: TRBV5-4
J: TRBJ2-3
size: .
DNA: TGTGCCAGCAGCTTGCCCACAAGCACAGATACGCAGTATTTT
CDR3: CASSLPTSTDTQYF

D: .
V: TRBV9
J: TRBJ2-7
size: .
DNA: TGTGCCAGCAGTCCTCCGGGGAGTGTCTACGAGCAGTACTTC
CDR3: CASSPPGSVYEQYF

D: .
V: TRBV5-6
J: TRBJ1-3
size: .
DNA: TGTGCCAGCAGCTTGAATCAGGGAATGGGAAACACCATATATTTT
CDR3: CASSLNQGMGNTIYF

D: TRBD2
V: TRBV29-1
J: TRBJ2-3
size: .
DNA: TGCAGCGTTGACCCTAGCGGGAGTACAGATACGCAGTATTTT
CDR3: CSVDPSGSTDTQYF

D: .
V: TRBV7-6
J: TRBJ1-1
size: .
DNA: TGTGCCAGCAGCTCACAGGGATATGAAGCTTTCTTT
CDR3: CASSSQGYEAFF

D: TRBD1
V: TRBV5-1
J: TRBJ1-1
size: .
DNA: TGCGCCAGCTCCCCGGGGACAGTCGCTATGAACACTGAAGCTTTCTTT
CDR3: CASSPGTVAMNTEAFF

D: .
V: TRBV11-3
J: TRBJ1-1
size: .
DNA: TGTGCCAGCAGCCGCGGTGGGGGGGACGACGCTTTCTTT
CDR3: CASSRGGGDDAFF

D: .
V: TRBV6-1
J: TRBJ2-3
size: .
DNA: TGTGCCACGGGGTGGGCTAGCTTTTCCGATACGCAGTATTTT
CDR3: CATGWASFSDTQYF

D: .
V: TRBV7-2
J: TRBJ2-7
size: .
DNA: TGTGCCAGCAGCTCCCTACCTTCCTACGAGCAGTACTTC
CDR3: CASSSLPSYEQYF

D: TRBD1
V: TRBV18
J: TRBJ2-2
size: .
DNA: TGTGCCAGCAGCCCAGGGGGCGGAACCGGGGAGCTGTTTTTT
CDR3: CASSPGGGTGELFF

D: .
V: TRBV6-1
J: TRBJ2-1
size: .
DNA: TGTGCCAGCAAGTACGCGGGAAGAGGCCAGGATGAGCAGTTCTTC
CDR3: CASKYAGRGQDEQFF